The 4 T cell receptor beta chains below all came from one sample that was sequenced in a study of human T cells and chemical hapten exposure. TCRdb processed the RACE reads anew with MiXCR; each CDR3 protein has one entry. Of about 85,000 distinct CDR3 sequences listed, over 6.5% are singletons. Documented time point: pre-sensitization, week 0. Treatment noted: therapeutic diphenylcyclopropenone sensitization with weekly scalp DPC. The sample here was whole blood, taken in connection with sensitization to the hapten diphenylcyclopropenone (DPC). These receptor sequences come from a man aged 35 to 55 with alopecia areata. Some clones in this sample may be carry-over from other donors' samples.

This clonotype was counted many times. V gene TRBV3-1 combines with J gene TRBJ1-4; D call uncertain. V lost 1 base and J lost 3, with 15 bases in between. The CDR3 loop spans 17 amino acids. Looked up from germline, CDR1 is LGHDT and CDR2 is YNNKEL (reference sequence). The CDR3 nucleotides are TGTGCCAGCAGCCAAGGAATTGGCTTGTCGGCTAATGAAAAACTGTTTTTT. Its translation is CASSQGIGLSANEKLFF.

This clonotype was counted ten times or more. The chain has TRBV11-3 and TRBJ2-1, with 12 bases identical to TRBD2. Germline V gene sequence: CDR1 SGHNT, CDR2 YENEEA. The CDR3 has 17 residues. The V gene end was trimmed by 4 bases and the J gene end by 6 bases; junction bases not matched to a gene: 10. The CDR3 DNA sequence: TGTGCCAGCAGCTCCCACCTAGCGGGAGGGCCGAGCAATGAGCAGTTCTTC. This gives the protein CASSSHLAGGPSNEQFF.

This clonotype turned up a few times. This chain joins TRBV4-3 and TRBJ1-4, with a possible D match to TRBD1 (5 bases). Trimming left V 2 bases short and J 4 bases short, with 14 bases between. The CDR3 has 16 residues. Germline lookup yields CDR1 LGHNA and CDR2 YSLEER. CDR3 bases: TGCGCCAGCAGCCAATCTCCCGGGACTTTTAATGAAAAACTGTTTTTT. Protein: CASSQSPGTFNEKLFF.

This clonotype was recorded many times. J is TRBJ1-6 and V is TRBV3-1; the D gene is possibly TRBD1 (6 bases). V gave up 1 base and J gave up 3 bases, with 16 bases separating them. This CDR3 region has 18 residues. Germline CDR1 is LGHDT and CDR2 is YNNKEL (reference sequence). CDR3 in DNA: TGTGCCAGCAGCCAAGGGGACGGGACACGGATCTATAATTCACCCCTCCACTTT. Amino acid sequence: CASSQGDGTRIYNSPLHF. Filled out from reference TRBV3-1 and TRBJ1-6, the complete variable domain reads DTAVSQTPKYLVTQMGNDKSIKCEQNLGHDTMYWYKQDSKKFLKIMFSYNNKELIINETVPNRFSPKSPDKAHLNLHINSLELGDSAVYFCASSQGDGTRIYNSPLHFGNGTRLTVT.